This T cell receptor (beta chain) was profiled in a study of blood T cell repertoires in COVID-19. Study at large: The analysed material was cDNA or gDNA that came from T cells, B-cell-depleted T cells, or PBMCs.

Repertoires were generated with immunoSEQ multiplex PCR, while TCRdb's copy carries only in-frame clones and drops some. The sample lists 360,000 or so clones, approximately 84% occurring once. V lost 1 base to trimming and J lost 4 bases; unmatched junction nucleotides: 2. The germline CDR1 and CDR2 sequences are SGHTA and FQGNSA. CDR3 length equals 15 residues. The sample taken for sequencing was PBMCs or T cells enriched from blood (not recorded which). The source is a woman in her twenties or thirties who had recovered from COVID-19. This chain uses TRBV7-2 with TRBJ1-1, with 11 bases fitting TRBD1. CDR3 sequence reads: CASSLGTGGFTEAFF. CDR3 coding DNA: TGTGCCAGCAGCTTAGGGACAGGGGGCTTCACTGAAGCTTTCTTT.